The 27 T cell receptor beta chains below were found in one sample sequenced in a study of cytomegalovirus exposure and HLA in healthy donors. PCR amplification relied on 60 Vbeta primers (plus 13 Jbeta primers). Only in-frame clones appear in the TCRdb table, and some are missing; sequencing was by immunoSEQ multiplex PCR. The sample carries fewer than 200,000 clones, roughly nine tenths recorded once. Input material: PBMCs. All receptors derive from a woman aged 30 to 39 in good health and CMV-seronegative.

This clone was seen more than once but under ten times. The chain has TRBV7-2 and TRBJ1-1, with TRBD1 matching over 7 bases. Germline CDR1 reads SGHTA; CDR2 reads FQGNSA. V lost 2 bases, J lost 3 bases, and 0 bases stayed unmatched. This CDR3 is built from 13 residues. The CDR3 here is CASSLTGDTEAFF. CDR3 in DNA: TGTGCCAGCAGCTTAACAGGGGACACTGAAGCTTTCTTT.

The gene calls are TRBV5-6 and TRBJ1-2, with D unclear. The CDR3 runs 12 residues. The V gene's germline CDR1 is SGHDT and CDR2 YYEEEE. The V end lost 0 bases, the J end lost 6 bases, and 6 bases lay between the germline ends. CDR3 region: CASSLDGNGYTF. In DNA form, the CDR3 reads TGTGCCAGCAGCTTGGACGGGAATGGCTACACCTTC.

This clone was seen once. The rearrangement joins TRBV6-1 to TRBJ1-1; D call uncertain. This CDR3 is built from 14 residues. Trimming shortened V by 1 base and J by 4 bases, and 10 bases separated the two germline ends. Germline CDR1 and CDR2: MNHNS and SASEGT. This CDR3 reads CASSEEQAPTEAFF. The CDR3 DNA follows: TGTGCCAGCAGTGAAGAGCAGGCGCCCACTGAAGCTTTCTTT.

This clone was picked up one time. The rearrangement joins TRBV5-1 to TRBJ1-2; TRBD1 matches at 9 bases. The germline V gene has CDR1 SGHRS and CDR2 YFSETQ. The V and J ends lost 4 bases and 7 bases, in that order; junction bases with no gene match: 20. There are 18 residues in the CDR3. CDR3 residues: CASSPMGQGGGELGGYTF. DNA for the CDR3: TGCGCCAGCAGCCCGATGGGACAGGGCGGAGGTGAGCTGGGTGGCTACACCTTC.

V usage is TRBV6-1 and J usage is TRBJ2-7; no definite D call. V lost 2 bases to trimming and J lost 4 bases, with 9 bases between them. This CDR3 has 13 amino acids. CDR1 is MNHNS, CDR2 SASEGT, per germline. CDR3 amino acids: CASSEIFRYEQYF. The CDR3 nucleotides are TGTGCCAGCAGTGAAATATTTCGGTACGAGCAGTACTTC.

This chain links TRBV5-1 with TRBJ1-3, with D perhaps TRBD1 (6 bases). Germline CDR1 is SGHRS and CDR2 is YFSETQ. With 0 bases removed from V and 10 bases from J, the gap between germline ends came to 32 bases. The CDR3 is 20 residues long. This chain's CDR3 is CASSLVPMTYRQVPKGTIYF. The CDR3 nucleotides read TGCGCCAGCAGCTTGGTGCCCATGACTTACCGACAGGTCCCAAAGGGTACCATATATTTT.

The chain links TRBV11-2 to TRBJ2-5; D might be TRBD1 (6 bases). Deletions cut 5 bases from V and 4 bases from J, with 14 bases between. CDR3 size: 14 residues. CDR1 and CDR2 from the germline V gene are SGHAT and FQNNGV. The CDR3 DNA reads TGTGCCAGCAGCCCGGACTGGGGGCGAGAGACCCAGTACTTC. Translating it yields CASSPDWGRETQYF.

The chain is built from TRBV12-5 and TRBJ2-1, with 10 bases identical to TRBD2. The CDR3 covers 15 residues. Trimming cost V 7 bases and J 7 bases; bases outside gene matches: 10. Germline values: CDR1 LGHNT, CDR2 FRNRAP. For the CDR3, the DNA is TGTGCTAGTGCCCCCAGCGGGAGGGCCGATAATGAGCAGTTCTTC. Protein: CASAPSGRADNEQFF.

The chain employs TRBV7-9 and TRBJ1-1, with 7 nucleotides matching TRBD1. Trimming took 1 base from V and 6 from J; bases not matched to a gene: 5. CDR3 length: 14 amino acids. Germline CDR1 is SEHNR and CDR2 is FQNEAQ (reference sequence). This CDR3 reads CASSLEGGWAEAFF. Written as DNA, the CDR3 is TGTGCCAGCAGCTTAGAAGGGGGCTGGGCTGAAGCTTTCTTT.

V is TRBV4-2 and J is TRBJ1-3, with 10 positions matching TRBD1. This CDR3 comprises 17 residues. V shed 0 bases and J 3 bases; nucleotides not matched to a gene: 5. The germline CDR1 and CDR2 sequences are LGHNA and YNFKEQ. The CDR3 spells CASSQEIGQGVGNTIYF. CDR3 in DNA: TGTGCCAGCAGCCAAGAAATTGGACAGGGGGTTGGAAACACCATATATTTT.

This chain joins TRBV5-4 and TRBJ2-5, with 10 bases fitting TRBD1. Judging by the DNA end, TRBJ2-7 fits better; the J call may be wrong. CDR3 length equals 12 residues. Germline values: CDR1 SGHNT, CDR2 YYREEE (reference sequence). The DNA for the CDR3 is TGTGCCAGCAGACGGACAGGGGGCGAGCAGTACTTC. Encoded protein: CASRRTGGEQYF.

V and J are TRBV7-6 and TRBJ1-2; no reliable D call. V gave up 5 bases and J gave up 2 bases, with 18 bases separating them. The CDR3 covers 16 residues. From germline, CDR1 is SGHVS and CDR2 FNYEAQ. This CDR3 is CASSPEVWAGNYGYTF. CDR3 DNA: TGTGCCAGCAGCCCAGAGGTTTGGGCGGGGAACTATGGCTACACCTTC.

The gene calls are TRBV6-5 and TRBJ1-6; TRBD1 agrees at 8 bases. Losses at the gene ends were 2 bases for V and 7 bases for J; bases not matched to a gene: 4. Per the germline V gene, CDR1 is MNHEY and CDR2 is SVGAGI. The CDR3 is 15 residues long. Here the CDR3 reads CASSYGDRGNSPLHF. The CDR3 region has the DNA TGTGCCAGCAGTTACGGAGACAGGGGAAATTCACCCCTCCACTTT.

V gene TRBV7-9 combines with J gene TRBJ1-5, with D maybe TRBD1 (6 bases). The germline CDR1 and CDR2 sequences are SEHNR and FQNEAQ (reference sequence). The CDR3 extends over 17 amino acids. Trimming removed 0 bases from V and 4 bases from J, with 16 bases in between. This CDR3 reads CASSLARGGAGNQPQHF. Written as DNA, the CDR3 is TGTGCCAGCAGCTTAGCACGGGGGGGCGCCGGTAATCAGCCCCAGCATTTT.

The table lists this clone with a count of one. This sequence joins TRBV5-8 and TRBJ2-7; D not resolved. The CDR3 has 14 residues. V was cut by 1 base and J by 5 bases, with 13 bases left in between. The germline V gene encodes CDR1 SGHTS and CDR2 YDEGEE. The DNA of the CDR3 is TGTGCCAGCAGCTTGCCGTCTATGAACGACGAGCAGTACTTC. Residues: CASSLPSMNDEQYF. The entire variable domain, with the rest obtained from reference TRBV5-8 and TRBJ2-7, is as follows: EAGVTQSPTHLIKTRGQQATLRCSPISGHTSVYWYQQALGLGLQFLLWYDEGEERNRGNFPPRFSGRQFPNYSSELNVNALELEDSALYLCASSLPSMNDEQYFGPGTRLTVT.

This clone was picked up one time. The same CDR3 also results from other DNA sequences found in this sample. J is TRBJ2-2 and V is TRBV10-1; D may be TRBD2 (6 bases). Trimming shortened V by 3 bases and J by 1 base, and 15 bases separated the two germline ends. The CDR3 is 17 residues long. Germline V CDR1 and CDR2: WNHNN, SYGVQD (reference sequence). The CDR3 DNA reads as TGCGCCAGCAGTGATGTAGGAGGGCTCATGAACACCGGGGAGCTGTTTTTT. This encodes CASSDVGGLMNTGELFF.

This chain uses TRBV27 with TRBJ1-5, with TRBD1 matching 7 bases. This CDR3 is 15 amino acids long. With 4 bases clipped from V and 6 bases from J, the junction kept 9 bases outside the gene matches. The germline V gene has CDR1 MNHEY and CDR2 SMNVEV (reference sequence). In DNA form, the CDR3 reads TGTGCCAGCAGTTCGAGGGGTACAGGGGCTCAGCCCCAGCATTTT. Translation: CASSSRGTGAQPQHF.

This clone was recorded a few times. This chain links TRBV4-1 with TRBJ1-4; D is unresolved. The V end was cut by 0 bases, the J end by 11 bases, with 10 bases between. The length of the CDR3 is 13 residues. Looked up from germline, CDR1 is MGHRA and CDR2 is YSYEKL. CDR3 in amino acids: CASSQDKAGKLFF. CDR3 sequence (DNA): TGCGCCAGCAGCCAAGATAAGGCCGGGAAACTGTTTTTT.

V is TRBV7-2 and J is TRBJ1-6; 10 positions agree with TRBD1. The CDR3 is 16 amino acids. Germline V gene lookup returns CDR1 SGHTA and CDR2 FQGNSA. With V trimmed by 5 bases and J by 10 bases, 11 bases remained unmatched. The chain's CDR3 is CASSVRQGALESPLHF. In DNA form, the CDR3 reads TGTGCCAGCAGCGTAAGACAGGGGGCTTTGGAGTCACCCCTCCACTTT.

The CDR3 sequence is CSALLGTGGADTQYF. CDR3 coding DNA: TGCAGCGCCCTCCTTGGGACAGGGGGGGCGGATACGCAGTATTTT. This chain links TRBV29-1 with TRBJ2-3; TRBD1 agrees at 11 bases. Germline CDR1 and CDR2: SQVTM and ANQGSEA. Trimming removed 7 bases from V and 6 bases from J; junction bases left unmatched: 12. The CDR3 runs to 15 residues.

The CDR3 region is CASSLEGRGNSPLHF. The CDR3 DNA reads as TGTGCCAGCAGCTTGGAGGGCAGGGGTAATTCACCCCTCCACTTT. The rearrangement joins TRBV5-4 to TRBJ1-6; perhaps TRBD1 as D (6 bases). The CDR3 is 15 residues long. V was shortened by 0 bases and J by 6 bases, with 10 bases between the two germline ends. CDR1 SGHNT and CDR2 YYREEE come from the germline V gene (reference sequence).

The chain employs TRBV6-5 and TRBJ1-6; perhaps TRBD1 as D (6 bases). The germline gives CDR1 MNHEY, CDR2 SVGAGI. The CDR3 is made up of 15 amino acids. Deletions cut 11 bases from V and 4 bases from J, with 18 bases between. CDR3 amino acids: CAARPRGQYNSPLHF. CDR3 nucleotides: TGTGCCGCACGACCCAGGGGTCAATATAATTCACCCCTCCACTTT.

The chain recombines TRBV6-1 with TRBJ1-1, with TRBD1 matching 9 bases. Trimming took 5 bases from V and 3 from J; bases not matched to a gene: 7. This CDR3 is 15 amino acids long. Germline V gene lookup returns CDR1 MNHNS and CDR2 SASEGT. DNA of the CDR3: TGTGCCAGCAGTCAGGACAGGGGATTGGACACTGAAGCTTTCTTT. Translation: CASSQDRGLDTEAFF.

The chain joins TRBV4-1 to TRBJ2-1, with TRBD2 identical over 7 bases. Trimming removed 4 bases from V and 6 bases from J; junction bases left unmatched: 12. Germline-derived CDR1 and CDR2 are MGHRA and YSYEKL. CDR3 length equals 16 residues. DNA of the CDR3: TGCGCCAGCAGCCCATTGGGGGAGGGCCCGAGCAATGAGCAGTTCTTC. Protein sequence: CASSPLGEGPSNEQFF.

V usage is TRBV4-3 and J usage is TRBJ1-1; D is perhaps TRBD1 (6 bases). V gave up 7 bases and J gave up 3 bases, with 15 bases separating them. Per the germline V gene, CDR1 is LGHNA and CDR2 is YSLEER. This CDR3 has 14 amino acids. CDR3 residues: CASKEQGWDTEAFF. As DNA, the CDR3 is TGCGCCAGCAAAGAACAGGGATGGGACACTGAAGCTTTCTTT.

The chain uses TRBV6-5 and TRBJ2-2, with unresolved D. Per the germline V gene, CDR1 is MNHEY and CDR2 is SVGAGI. CDR3 size: 15 residues. The V end lost 2 bases, the J end lost 1 base, and 8 bases lay between the germline ends. This CDR3 reads CASSYSLLNTGELFF. DNA of the CDR3: TGTGCCAGCAGTTACAGTCTATTGAACACCGGGGAGCTGTTTTTT.

This clone came up a few times. CDR3 loop: CAWSVSSATSGEQYF. CDR3 nucleotides: TGTGCCTGGAGTGTATCTAGCGCGACCAGCGGCGAGCAGTACTTC. The chain uses TRBV30 and TRBJ2-7; maybe TRBD2 (6 bases). The CDR3 totals 15 residues. Germline lookup yields CDR1 GTSNPN and CDR2 SVGIG (reference sequence). V was trimmed by 0 bases and J by 6 bases, leaving 18 bases between them.